The 21 T cell receptor beta chains below were found in one sample sequenced in a study of control samples from healthy donors and cancer patients (dated by TCRdb to about 2020). Libraries were prepared through the immunoSEQ multiplex PCR assay. The table was pulled from immuneACCESS by TCRdb, which kept in-frame rearrangements only. Such tables lose some clones; where checked, under half of the loss comes from unresolved V genes, and the rest has no known cause. This sample holds about 180,000 clones; around 87% were observed only once. The top ten clones comprise roughly 1.3% of the sample. Sequenced: blood. These receptors came from a woman in her 50s in good health.

The rearrangement joins TRBV19 to TRBJ1-2; 7 bases agree with TRBD1. The CDR3 runs to 17 residues. Germline CDR1 reads LNHDA; CDR2 reads SQIVND (reference sequence). The junction had 17 bases not matched to a gene; V was cut back by 9 bases and J by 1 base. The DNA of the CDR3 is TGTGCCAGCACCAGACAGGGCCACTTAGAATTTAACTATGGCTACACCTTC. It encodes CASTRQGHLEFNYGYTF.

The table lists this clone with a count of one. The rearrangement uses TRBV27 and TRBJ1-1; TRBD1 aligns across 8 bases. Per germline, CDR1 MNHEY and CDR2 SMNVEV (reference sequence). Unmatched junction bases numbered 6, after V lost 5 bases and J lost 4 bases. This CDR3 comprises 14 residues. The CDR3 nucleotides are TGTGCCAGCAGTCGGGGGACAGGTGGCACTGAAGCTTTCTTT. This sequence encodes CASSRGTGGTEAFF.

The V and J genes are TRBV9 and TRBJ2-7; 11 bases are a match to TRBD1. Trimming took 0 bases from V and 4 from J; bases not matched to a gene: 0. The CDR3 contains 14 residues. CDR1 and CDR2 from the germline V gene are SGDLS and YYNGEE. The CDR3 coding sequence is TGTGCCAGCAGCGTAGGGGACAGGGGGTACGAGCAGTACTTC. Residues: CASSVGDRGYEQYF.

The chain combines TRBV19 with TRBJ1-2, with TRBD1 matching over 9 bases. This CDR3 is built from 15 residues. V dropped 10 bases and J dropped 6; count of bases not matched to a gene: 15. Germline lookup yields CDR1 LNHDA and CDR2 SQIVND (reference sequence). CDR3 nucleotide sequence: TGTGCCACCAGGACAGGGGCCGTCGGATTTGATGGCTACACCTTC. Its protein is CATRTGAVGFDGYTF.

V and J are TRBV5-6 and TRBJ2-3; D is undetermined. The CDR3 has 12 amino acids. Looked up from germline, CDR1 is SGHDT and CDR2 is YYEEEE. The ends were cut back, 3 bases at V and 2 bases at J, with 4 bases in the middle. CDR3: CASSWYTDTQYF. CDR3 nucleotide sequence: TGTGCCAGCAGCTGGTACACAGATACGCAGTATTTT.

This chain joins TRBV4-3 and TRBJ2-5; 7 positions agree with TRBD2. Germline CDR1 reads LGHNA; CDR2 reads YSLEER. The trim removed 0 bases at V and 2 bases at J, leaving 9 bases unmatched. The CDR3 consists of 17 residues. As DNA, the CDR3 is TGCGCCAGCAGCCAAGATCATCGGACTAGGATGCAAGAGACCCAGTACTTC. As protein: CASSQDHRTRMQETQYF.

This clone was counted a few times. The chain recombines TRBV9 with TRBJ2-7, with 7 bases identical to TRBD2. The CDR3 is 14 amino acids. Unmatched junction bases numbered 4, after V lost 2 bases and J lost 2 bases. Germline V CDR1 and CDR2: SGDLS, YYNGEE. The CDR3 coding sequence is TGTGCCAGCAGCGTTGACGGGAGGCCCTACGAGCAGTACTTC. Translated: CASSVDGRPYEQYF.

The chain joins TRBV28 to TRBJ1-2; no definite D call. The CDR3 has 10 residues. The V and J ends lost 5 bases and 8 bases respectively, with 6 bases between them. Germline assignment: CDR1 MDHEN and CDR2 SYDVKM. The CDR3 DNA reads as TGTGCCAGCAGTCGTAAAGGCTACACCTTC. As protein: CASSRKGYTF.

This chain links TRBV28 with TRBJ1-3; D uncertain. From germline, CDR1 is MDHEN and CDR2 SYDVKM. This CDR3 contains 14 residues. Deletions cut 2 bases from V and 0 bases from J, with 5 bases between. Here the CDR3 reads CASSLPGSGNTIYF. DNA of the CDR3: TGTGCCAGCAGTTTACCGGGCTCTGGAAACACCATATATTTT. Using reference TRBV28 and TRBJ1-3 for the parts outside the CDR3, the full variable domain is DVKVTQSSRYLVKRTGEKVFLECVQDMDHENMFWYRQDPGLGLRLIYFSYDVKMKEKGDIPEGYSVSREKKERFSLILESASTNQTSMYLCASSLPGSGNTIYFGEGSWLTVV.

The V call is TRBV28, the J call TRBJ1-1, with a tentative D call TRBD1 (5 bases). CDR3 length: 11 residues. Germline values: CDR1 MDHEN, CDR2 SYDVKM. Trimming shortened V by 10 bases and J by 11 bases, and 17 bases separated the two germline ends. Here the CDR3 DNA reads TGTGCCACCTGGGGGGGGAGAAGGGCTTTCTTT. The encoded protein is CATWGGRRAFF. Complete variable domain (other parts from reference TRBV28 and TRBJ1-1): DVKVTQSSRYLVKRTGEKVFLECVQDMDHENMFWYRQDPGLGLRLIYFSYDVKMKEKGDIPEGYSVSREKKERFSLILESASTNQTSMYLCATWGGRRAFFGQGTRLTVV.

The chain is built from TRBV7-3 and TRBJ1-2; 9 bases are a match to TRBD1. Germline V gene data show CDR1 as SGHTA and CDR2 as FQGTGA. The CDR3 has 15 amino acids. Trimming at V came to 5 bases and at J to 1 base, leaving 5 bases not matched to a gene. The DNA for the CDR3 is TGTGCCAGCAGCGCACAGGGGGCGGGTAACTATGGCTACACCTTC. It codes for CASSAQGAGNYGYTF.

Here the CDR3 reads CASSRPGFGEAFF. CDR3 in DNA: TGTGCCAGCTCACGACCGGGTTTTGGTGAAGCTTTCTTT. The chain employs TRBV18 and TRBJ1-1; D is ambiguous. V dropped 4 bases and J dropped 7 bases, with 13 bases sitting between them. Germline V gene data show CDR1 as KGHSH and CDR2 as LQKENI. This CDR3 has 13 amino acids.

This chain joins TRBV9 and TRBJ2-1; 7 nucleotides line up with TRBD2. The CDR3 is 15 residues long. The V gene's germline CDR1 is SGDLS and CDR2 YYNGEE. Trimming at V came to 0 bases and at J to 8 bases, leaving 8 bases not matched to a gene. This chain's CDR3 is CASSVGGGPSDEQFF. CDR3 nucleotides: TGTGCCAGCAGCGTAGGGGGAGGGCCAAGCGATGAGCAGTTCTTC.

The J gene is TRBJ2-1, the V gene TRBV7-3; TRBD1 matches at 7 bases. Germline lookup yields CDR1 SGHTA and CDR2 FQGTGA. Trimming took 4 bases from V and 0 from J; bases not matched to a gene: 6. This CDR3 is 16 amino acids long. The CDR3 loop reads CASSSGQASSYNEQFF. The DNA of the CDR3 is TGTGCCAGCAGCTCAGGACAGGCAAGCTCCTACAATGAGCAGTTCTTC. The full variable domain, completed using reference TRBV7-3 and TRBJ2-1, is GAGVSQTPSNKVTEKGKYVELRCDPISGHTALYWYRQSLGQGPEFLIYFQGTGAADDSGLPNDRFFAVRPEGSVSTLKIQRTERGDSAVYLCASSSGQASSYNEQFFGPGTRLTVL.

The chain joins TRBV5-1 to TRBJ2-5; 9 nucleotides match TRBD2. V was pared by 4 bases and J by 5 bases, with 9 bases of the junction left unmatched. The CDR3 runs to 15 residues. Germline V CDR1 and CDR2: SGHRS, YFSETQ. CDR3 DNA sequence: TGCGCCAGCAGCCTCGGACTAGCGATTTTCGAGACCCAGTACTTC. As protein: CASSLGLAIFETQYF.

This clone was seen just once. V and J are TRBV11-2 and TRBJ1-3; D unresolved. V gave up 5 bases and J gave up 4 bases, with 6 bases separating them. Germline CDR1 reads SGHAT; CDR2 reads FQNNGV. CDR3 length: 12 residues. This chain's CDR3 is CASSLAGNTIYF. The CDR3 DNA reads as TGTGCCAGCAGCCTCGCAGGAAACACCATATATTTT.

The V call is TRBV2, the J call TRBJ2-1, with D perhaps matching TRBD1 (5 bases). Trimming left V 2 bases short and J 12 bases short, with 14 bases between. CDR1 and CDR2 (germline): SNHLY, FYNNEI. The CDR3 length is 13 residues. The CDR3 reads CASSESRGSLQFF. The CDR3 DNA reads as TGTGCCAGCAGTGAAAGTAGGGGATCGCTGCAGTTCTTC.

The V call is TRBV9, the J call TRBJ1-1; no firm D call. In germline, CDR1 is SGDLS, CDR2 YYNGEE. The CDR3 covers 14 residues. Trimming took 2 bases from V and 4 from J, leaving 12 bases between them. Here the CDR3 DNA reads TGTGCCAGCAGCGTGGAACCAACGGGCACTGAAGCTTTCTTT. Amino acid sequence: CASSVEPTGTEAFF. The variable domain in full, with the rest retrieved from reference TRBV9 and TRBJ1-1, is DSGVTQTPKHLITATGQRVTLRCSPRSGDLSVYWYQQSLDQGLQFLIQYYNGEERAKGNILERFSAQQFPDLHSELNLSSLELGDSALYFCASSVEPTGTEAFFGQGTRLTVV.

This clone has just a few counts. The V and J genes are TRBV6-1 and TRBJ1-2; D ambiguous. Per germline, CDR1 MNHNS and CDR2 SASEGT. The CDR3 runs 15 residues. The V end lost 3 bases, the J end lost 4 bases, and 15 bases lay between the germline ends. The CDR3 loop is CASSDFGGVPYGYTF. CDR3 nucleotides: TGTGCCAGCAGTGATTTCGGTGGAGTGCCCTATGGCTACACCTTC.

The chain is built from TRBV2 and TRBJ1-2; the D gene is possibly TRBD1 (5 bases). The CDR3 runs to 14 residues. Per germline, CDR1 SNHLY and CDR2 FYNNEI. The V end lost 6 bases, the J end lost 8 bases, and 19 bases lay between the germline ends. The CDR3 protein is CASSIPNRKDGYTF. For the CDR3, the DNA is TGTGCCAGCAGCATACCTAACAGGAAGGACGGCTACACCTTC.

This chain connects TRBV4-3 to TRBJ2-3; TRBD1 matches 10 bases. Germline V lookup: CDR1 LGHNA, CDR2 YSLEER. The junction had 1 base not matched to a gene; V was cut back by 2 bases and J by 8 bases. CDR3 length: 13 residues. The CDR3 DNA reads as TGCGCCAGCAGCCAACGGACAGGGGGTACGCAGTATTTT. Encoded protein: CASSQRTGGTQYF.